These T cell receptor beta chains were read from a single sample in a study of Graves' ophthalmopathy and Graves' hyperthyroidism. TCRdb reanalysed the multiplex PCR reads using MiXCR and keeps one entry per CDR3 protein. The sample records hundreds of thousands of distinct CDR3 sequences, roughly 41% being singletons. The specimen was peripheral blood. These receptors were taken from an adult man with Graves' ophthalmopathy. Each CDR3 is given with its conserved first and last residue. Each record gives: D gene, V gene, clone size, J gene, CDR3 protein, CDR3 DNA. The D gene is left open where the match is weak. Clone size, where shown, is once, few, many, or a class for clones that have expanded.

>-|TRBV10-3|-|TRBJ2-5
CAISEPVETQYF
TGTGCCATCAGTGAGCCCGTGGAGACCCAGTACTTC
>TRBD1|TRBV12-3/TRBV12-4|-|TRBJ2-2
CASSIRTGGPGELFF
TGTGCCAGCAGTATAAGGACAGGGGGCCCCGGGGAGCTGTTTTTT
>TRBD2|TRBV7-2|-|TRBJ2-5
CASSFQGLAVRGRSETQYF
TGTGCCAGCAGCTTCCAGGGACTAGCAGTAAGAGGGCGTAGCGAGACCCAGTACTTC
>-|TRBV7-9|-|TRBJ2-7
CASSLVGGGQYF
TGTGCCAGCAGCTTAGTAGGCGGCGGGCAGTACTTC
>TRBD1|TRBV29-1|-|TRBJ1-3
CSGSGTGGNTIYF
TGCAGCGGATCCGGGACAGGAGGAAACACCATATATTTT
>-|TRBV5-1|many|TRBJ2-5
CASSSGLQETQYF
TGTGCCAGCAGCAGCGGACTGCAGGAGACCCAGTACTTC
>TRBD2|TRBV20-1|-|TRBJ2-3
CSARALAGPTDTQYF
TGCAGTGCTAGGGCACTAGCGGGGCCCACAGATACGCAGTATTTT
>-|TRBV5-1|-|TRBJ2-5
CASSLGVVSQETQYF
TGCGCCAGCAGCTTGGGGGTAGTCTCCCAAGAGACCCAGTACTTC
>TRBD1|TRBV10-3|-|TRBJ1-5
CASSGFSGTGTYSNQPQHF
TGTGCCAGCAGTGGTTTTTCTGGGACAGGGACCTATAGCAATCAGCCCCAGCATTTT
>-|TRBV5-1|few|TRBJ2-7
CASKTNFEQYF
TGCGCCAGCAAGACCAATTTCGAGCAGTACTTC
>-|TRBV10-3|many|TRBJ1-2
CASSETILPNGYTF
TGTGCCAGCAGTGAAACGATTCTCCCCAATGGCTACACCTTC
>-|TRBV15|-|TRBJ2-5
CATSSSGGAGRETQYF
TGTGCCACCAGCTCCAGTGGTGGGGCTGGACGAGAGACCCAGTACTTC
>TRBD1|TRBV10-3|many|TRBJ1-2
CASRGDGKRYGYTF
TGTGCCAGCAGGGGGGACGGAAAACGCTATGGCTACACCTTC
>-|TRBV2|many|TRBJ2-6
CASSASSGANVLTF
TGTGCCAGCAGTGCCAGCTCTGGGGCCAACGTCCTGACTTTC
>-|TRBV6-2/TRBV6-3|-|TRBJ1-6
CASSYSIGDGGENSPLHF
TGTGCCAGCAGTTACTCGATTGGGGACGGCGGGGAGAATTCACCCCTCCACTTT
>-|TRBV6-6|many|TRBJ1-6
CASKVAGARDSPLHF
TGTGCCAGCAAAGTAGCAGGGGCTAGGGATTCACCCCTCCACTTT
>TRBD1|TRBV4-3|-|TRBJ1-2
CASSKSLPGQGAGYGYTF
TGCGCCAGCAGCAAGAGCCTGCCGGGACAGGGGGCCGGATATGGCTACACCTTC
>TRBD2|TRBV2|many|TRBJ2-7
CASGGGTVTSSYEQYF
TGTGCCAGCGGGGGGGGGACCGTAACGAGCTCCTACGAGCAGTACTTC
>-|TRBV6-1|many|TRBJ1-2
CASSESGAGGYTF
TGTGCCAGCAGTGAGTCAGGGGCCGGCGGCTACACCTTC
>-|TRBV4-1|-|TRBJ1-3
CASSQPGVKDTIYF
TGCGCCAGCAGCCAACCAGGGGTTAAAGACACCATATATTTT
>TRBD1|TRBV20-1|-|TRBJ1-6
CSATGTDSSYNSPLHF
TGCAGTGCGACCGGGACAGACAGCTCCTATAATTCACCCCTCCACTTT
>TRBD1|TRBV19|many|TRBJ1-1
CASSIVGQGIRNTEAFF
TGTGCCAGTAGTATAGTTGGACAGGGGATTCGGAACACTGAAGCTTTCTTT
>-|TRBV9|many|TRBJ2-2
CASKGNTGELFF
TGTGCCAGCAAGGGAAACACCGGGGAGCTGTTTTTT
>-|TRBV5-1|-|TRBJ2-5
CASSEQGQTQYF
TGCGCCAGCAGCGAACAGGGTCAGACCCAGTACTTC
>-|TRBV12-3/TRBV12-4|few|TRBJ1-4
CASSPGLAGEKLFF
TGTGCCAGCAGCCCGGGACTAGCGGGCGAAAAACTGTTTTTT
>-|TRBV19|many|TRBJ1-1
CASSIAWAVEAFF
TGTGCCAGTAGTATAGCGTGGGCAGTTGAAGCTTTCTTT
>-|TRBV12-3/TRBV12-4|-|TRBJ2-7
CASSPPGSRDEQYF
TGTGCCAGCTCACCACCCGGATCTCGGGACGAGCAGTACTTC
>-|TRBV9|-|TRBJ2-2
CASSQAAGSTGELFF
TGTGCCAGCAGCCAGGCGGCAGGGAGCACCGGGGAGCTGTTTTTT
>-|TRBV2|-|TRBJ1-3
CASSEAQGSTGNTIYF
TGTGCCAGCAGTGAAGCGCAGGGATCCACTGGAAACACCATATATTTT
>TRBD2|TRBV9|-|TRBJ2-7
CASSVGLAGGLYEQYF
TGTGCCAGCAGCGTCGGTTTAGCGGGGGGGCTCTACGAGCAGTACTTC
>TRBD2|TRBV24-1|many|TRBJ2-2
CATSDFGLAGRTGELFF
TGTGCCACCAGTGATTTTGGTCTAGCGGGACGGACCGGGGAGCTGTTTTTT